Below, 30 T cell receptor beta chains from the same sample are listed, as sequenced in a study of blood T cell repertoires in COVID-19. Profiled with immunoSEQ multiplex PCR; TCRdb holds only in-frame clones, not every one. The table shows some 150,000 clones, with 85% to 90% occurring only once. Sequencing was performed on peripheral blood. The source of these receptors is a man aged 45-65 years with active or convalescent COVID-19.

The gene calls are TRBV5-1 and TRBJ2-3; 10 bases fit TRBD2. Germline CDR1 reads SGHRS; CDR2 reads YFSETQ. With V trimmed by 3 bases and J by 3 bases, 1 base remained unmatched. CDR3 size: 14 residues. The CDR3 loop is CASSSTSGTDTQYF. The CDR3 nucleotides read TGCGCCAGCAGCTCGACTAGCGGGACAGATACGCAGTATTTT.

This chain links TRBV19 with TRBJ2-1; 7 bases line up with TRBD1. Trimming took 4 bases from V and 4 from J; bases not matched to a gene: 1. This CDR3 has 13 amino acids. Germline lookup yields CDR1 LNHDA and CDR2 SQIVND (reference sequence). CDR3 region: CASSRDSYNEQFF. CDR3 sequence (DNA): TGTGCCAGTAGTAGGGACAGTTACAATGAGCAGTTCTTC.

CDR3 DNA sequence: TGTGCCAGCAGCCCTAGGGACTCCCTAACGGGGAATGAGCAGTTCTTC. Amino acid sequence: CASSPRDSLTGNEQFF. This chain links TRBV7-8 with TRBJ2-1, with D possibly being TRBD2 (6 bases). CDR3 length equals 16 residues. Germline V gene lookup returns CDR1 SGHVS and CDR2 FQNEAQ. Trimming removed 5 bases at V and 7 bases at J, with 21 bases between.

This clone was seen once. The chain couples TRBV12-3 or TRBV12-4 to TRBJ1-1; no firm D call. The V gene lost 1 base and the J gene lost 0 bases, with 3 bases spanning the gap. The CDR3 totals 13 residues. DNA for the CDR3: TGTGCCAGCAGTTTAGGAGTGAACACTGAAGCTTTCTTT. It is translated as CASSLGVNTEAFF.

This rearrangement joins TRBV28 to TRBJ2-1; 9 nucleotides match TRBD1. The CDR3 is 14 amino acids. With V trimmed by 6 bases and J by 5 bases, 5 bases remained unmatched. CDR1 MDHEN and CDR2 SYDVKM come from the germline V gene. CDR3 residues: CASRGQGKNNEQFF. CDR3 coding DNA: TGTGCCAGCAGGGGACAGGGTAAGAACAATGAGCAGTTCTTC.

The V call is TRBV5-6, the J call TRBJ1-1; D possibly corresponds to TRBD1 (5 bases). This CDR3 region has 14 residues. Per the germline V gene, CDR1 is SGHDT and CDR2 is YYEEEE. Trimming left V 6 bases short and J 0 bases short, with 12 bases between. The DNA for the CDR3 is TGTGCCAGCATCCAATCACAGGTGAACACTGAAGCTTTCTTT. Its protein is CASIQSQVNTEAFF.

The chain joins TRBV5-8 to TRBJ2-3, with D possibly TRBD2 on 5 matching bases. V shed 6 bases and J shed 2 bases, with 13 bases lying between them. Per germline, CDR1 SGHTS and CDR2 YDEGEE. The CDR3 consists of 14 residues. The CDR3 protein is CASTPGLLTDTQYF. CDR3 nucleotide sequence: TGTGCCAGCACGCCGGGATTACTCACAGATACGCAGTATTTT.

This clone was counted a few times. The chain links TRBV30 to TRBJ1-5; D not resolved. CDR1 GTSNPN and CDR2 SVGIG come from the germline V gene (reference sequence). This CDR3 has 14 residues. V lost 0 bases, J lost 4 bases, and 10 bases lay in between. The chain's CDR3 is CAWSVPHSNQPQHF. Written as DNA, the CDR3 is TGTGCCTGGAGTGTACCTCACAGTAATCAGCCCCAGCATTTT.

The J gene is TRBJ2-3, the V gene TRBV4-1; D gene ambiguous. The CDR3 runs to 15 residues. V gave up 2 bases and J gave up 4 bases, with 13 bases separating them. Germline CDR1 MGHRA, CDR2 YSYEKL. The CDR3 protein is CASSQQTQVPDTQYF. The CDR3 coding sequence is TGCGCCAGCAGCCAACAGACGCAGGTTCCAGATACGCAGTATTTT.

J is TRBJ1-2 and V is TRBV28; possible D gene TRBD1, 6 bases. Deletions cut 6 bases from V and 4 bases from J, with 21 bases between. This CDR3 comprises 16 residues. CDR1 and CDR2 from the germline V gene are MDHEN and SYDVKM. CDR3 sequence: CASSKGGIIGGYGYTF. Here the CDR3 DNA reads TGTGCCAGCAGCAAAGGGGGAATTATTGGGGGCTATGGCTACACCTTC.

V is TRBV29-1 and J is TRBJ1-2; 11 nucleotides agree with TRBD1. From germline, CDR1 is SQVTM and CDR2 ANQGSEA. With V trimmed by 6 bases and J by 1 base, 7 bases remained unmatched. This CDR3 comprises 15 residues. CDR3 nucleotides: TGCAGCGTGGGCGGGACAGGGGGTTATAACTATGGCTACACCTTC. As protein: CSVGGTGGYNYGYTF.

CDR3 coding DNA: TGTGCCAGTAGTATTGTAATAGCGGGAGGCCCCAAAAACATTCAGTACTTC. Protein: CASSIVIAGGPKNIQYF. The V and J genes are TRBV19 and TRBJ2-4; 10 bases are a match to TRBD2. The V segment lost 3 bases and the J segment 2 bases; nucleotides outside the gene matches: 7. CDR3 length equals 17 residues. Germline CDR1 reads LNHDA; CDR2 reads SQIVND (reference sequence).

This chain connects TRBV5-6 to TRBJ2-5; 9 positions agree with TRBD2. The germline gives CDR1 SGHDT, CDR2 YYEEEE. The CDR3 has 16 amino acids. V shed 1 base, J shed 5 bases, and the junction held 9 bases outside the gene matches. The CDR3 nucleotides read TGTGCCAGCAGCTTGAAGGGCGGGAGGGCCCAGGAGACCCAGTACTTC. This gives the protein CASSLKGGRAQETQYF.

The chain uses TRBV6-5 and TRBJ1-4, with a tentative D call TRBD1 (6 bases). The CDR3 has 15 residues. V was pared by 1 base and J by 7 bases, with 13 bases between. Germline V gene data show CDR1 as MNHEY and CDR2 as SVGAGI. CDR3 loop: CASSYLQGSGEKLFF. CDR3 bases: TGTGCCAGCAGTTACTTACAGGGTTCGGGTGAAAAACTGTTTTTT.

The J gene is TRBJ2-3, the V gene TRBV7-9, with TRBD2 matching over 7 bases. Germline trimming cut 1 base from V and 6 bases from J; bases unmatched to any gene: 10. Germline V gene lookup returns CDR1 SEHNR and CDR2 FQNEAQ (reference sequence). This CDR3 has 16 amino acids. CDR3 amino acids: CASSLDIGGSVDTQYF. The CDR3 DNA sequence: TGTGCCAGCAGCTTAGACATCGGCGGGAGTGTGGATACGCAGTATTTT.

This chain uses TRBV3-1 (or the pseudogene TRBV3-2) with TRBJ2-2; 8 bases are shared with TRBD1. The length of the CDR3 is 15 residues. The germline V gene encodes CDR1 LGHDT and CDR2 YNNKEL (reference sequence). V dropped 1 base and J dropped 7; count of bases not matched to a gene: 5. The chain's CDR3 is CASSQGTGNIGELFF. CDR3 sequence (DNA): TGTGCCAGCAGCCAAGGGACAGGGAATATCGGGGAGCTGTTTTTT.

This CDR3 reads CSVTSGVPHEQFF. The CDR3 region has the DNA TGCAGCGTGACTAGCGGGGTACCCCATGAGCAGTTCTTC. This chain joins TRBV29-1 and TRBJ2-1; 11 bases are shared with TRBD2. The V gene end was trimmed by 6 bases and the J gene end by 8 bases; junction bases not matched to a gene: 6. The CDR3 is 13 residues long. Germline V gives CDR1 SQVTM, CDR2 ANQGSEA.

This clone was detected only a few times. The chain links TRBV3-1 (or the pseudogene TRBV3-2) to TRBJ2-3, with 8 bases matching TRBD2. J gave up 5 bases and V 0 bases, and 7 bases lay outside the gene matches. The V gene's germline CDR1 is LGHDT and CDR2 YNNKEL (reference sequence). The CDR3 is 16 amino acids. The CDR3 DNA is TGTGCCAGCAGCCAAGATCTGGGTAGCGGGGTAGATACGCAGTATTTT. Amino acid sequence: CASSQDLGSGVDTQYF.

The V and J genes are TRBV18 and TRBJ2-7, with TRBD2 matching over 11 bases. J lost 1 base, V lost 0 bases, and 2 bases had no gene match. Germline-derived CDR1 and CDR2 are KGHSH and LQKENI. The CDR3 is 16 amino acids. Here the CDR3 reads CASSPPSSGRSYEQYF. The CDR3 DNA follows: TGTGCCAGCTCACCACCATCTAGCGGGAGGTCCTACGAGCAGTACTTC.

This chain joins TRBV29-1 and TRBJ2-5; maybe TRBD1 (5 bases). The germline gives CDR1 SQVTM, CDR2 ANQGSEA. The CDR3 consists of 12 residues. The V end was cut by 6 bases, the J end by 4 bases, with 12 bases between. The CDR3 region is CSVDQGRETQYF. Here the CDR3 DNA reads TGCAGCGTCGATCAGGGTAGAGAGACCCAGTACTTC.

The CDR3 loop is CATYRGPPNEKLFF. CDR3 DNA: TGTGCCACCTACAGAGGGCCTCCTAATGAAAAACTGTTTTTT. This sequence joins TRBV19 and TRBJ1-4; no reliable D call. V was trimmed by 10 bases and J by 3 bases, leaving 15 bases between them. This CDR3 is 14 amino acids long. CDR1 LNHDA and CDR2 SQIVND come from the germline V gene (reference sequence).

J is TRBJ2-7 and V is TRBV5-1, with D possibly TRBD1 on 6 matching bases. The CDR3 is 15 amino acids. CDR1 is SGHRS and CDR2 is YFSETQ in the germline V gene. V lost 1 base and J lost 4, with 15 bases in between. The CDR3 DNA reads TGCGCCAGCAGCTTGATGGCAGGGGCGAAGTACGAGCAGTACTTC. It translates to CASSLMAGAKYEQYF.

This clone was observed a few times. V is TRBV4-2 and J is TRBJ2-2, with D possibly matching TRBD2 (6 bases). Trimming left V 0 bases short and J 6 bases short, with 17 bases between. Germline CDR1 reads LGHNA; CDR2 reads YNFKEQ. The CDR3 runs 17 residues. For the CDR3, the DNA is TGTGCCAGCAGCCAAGATATCCAGCGGGTCAATCCCGGGGAGCTGTTTTTT. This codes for CASSQDIQRVNPGELFF.

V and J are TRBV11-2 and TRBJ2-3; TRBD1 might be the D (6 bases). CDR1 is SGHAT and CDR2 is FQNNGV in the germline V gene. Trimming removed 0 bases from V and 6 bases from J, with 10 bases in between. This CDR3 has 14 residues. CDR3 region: CASSLDRGRDTQYF. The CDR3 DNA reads TGTGCCAGCAGCTTAGACAGGGGAAGGGATACGCAGTATTTT.

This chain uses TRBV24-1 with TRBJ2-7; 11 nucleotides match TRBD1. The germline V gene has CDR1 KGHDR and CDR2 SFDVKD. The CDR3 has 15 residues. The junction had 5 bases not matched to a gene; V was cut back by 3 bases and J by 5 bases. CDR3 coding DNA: TGTGCCACCAGTGATCCCGGGACAGGGGGTAACGAGCAGTACTTC. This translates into CATSDPGTGGNEQYF.

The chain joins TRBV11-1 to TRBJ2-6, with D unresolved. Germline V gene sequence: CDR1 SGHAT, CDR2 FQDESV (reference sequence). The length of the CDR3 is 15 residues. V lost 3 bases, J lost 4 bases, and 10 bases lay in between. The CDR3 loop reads CASSFAYSGANVLTF. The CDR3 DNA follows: TGTGCCAGCAGCTTCGCATACTCCGGGGCCAACGTCCTGACTTTC.

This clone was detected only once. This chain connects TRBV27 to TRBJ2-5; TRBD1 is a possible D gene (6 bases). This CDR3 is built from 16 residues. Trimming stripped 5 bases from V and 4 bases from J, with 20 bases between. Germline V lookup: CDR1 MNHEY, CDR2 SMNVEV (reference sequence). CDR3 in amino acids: CASSHGQNGYAETQYF. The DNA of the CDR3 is TGTGCCAGCAGTCACGGACAGAACGGTTATGCAGAGACCCAGTACTTC.

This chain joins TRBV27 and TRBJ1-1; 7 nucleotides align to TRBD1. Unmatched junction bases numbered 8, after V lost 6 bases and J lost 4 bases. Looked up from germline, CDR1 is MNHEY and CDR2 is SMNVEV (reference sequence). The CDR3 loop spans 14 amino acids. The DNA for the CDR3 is TGTGCCAGCAGCAGACAGGGTGGAGGCACTGAAGCTTTCTTT. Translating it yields CASSRQGGGTEAFF.

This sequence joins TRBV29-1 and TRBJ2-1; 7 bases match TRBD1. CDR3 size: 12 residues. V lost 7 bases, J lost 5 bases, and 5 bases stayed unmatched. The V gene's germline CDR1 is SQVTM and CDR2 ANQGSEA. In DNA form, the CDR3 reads TGCAGCGCCCCGACAGGGAACAATGAGCAGTTCTTC. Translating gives CSAPTGNNEQFF.

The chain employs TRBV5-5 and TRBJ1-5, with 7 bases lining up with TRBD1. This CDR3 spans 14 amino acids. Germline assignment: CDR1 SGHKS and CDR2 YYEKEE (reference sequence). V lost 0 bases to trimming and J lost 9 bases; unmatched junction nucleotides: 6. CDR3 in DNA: TGTGCCAGCAGCTTGGACAGGGGCCAAAGGCCCCAGCATTTT. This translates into CASSLDRGQRPQHF. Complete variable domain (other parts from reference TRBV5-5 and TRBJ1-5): DAGVTQSPTHLIKTRGQQVTLRCSPISGHKSVSWYQQVLGQGPQFIFQYYEKEERGRGNFPDRFSARQFPNYSSELNVNALLLGDSALYLCASSLDRGQRPQHFGDGTRLSIL.